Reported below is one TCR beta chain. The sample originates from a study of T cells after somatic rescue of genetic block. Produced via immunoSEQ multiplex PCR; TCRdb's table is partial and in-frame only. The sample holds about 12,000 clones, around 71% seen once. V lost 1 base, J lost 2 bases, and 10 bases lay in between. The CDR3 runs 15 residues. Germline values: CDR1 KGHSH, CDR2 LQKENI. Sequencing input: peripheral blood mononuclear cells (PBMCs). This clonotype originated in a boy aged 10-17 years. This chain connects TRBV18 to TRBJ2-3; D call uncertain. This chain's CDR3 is CASSPRTFDTDTQYF. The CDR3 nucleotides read TGTGCCAGCTCACCACGCACATTTGACACAGATACGCAGTATTTT. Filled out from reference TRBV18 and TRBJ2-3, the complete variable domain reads NAGVMQNPRHLVRRRGQEARLRCSPMKGHSHVYWYRQLPEEGLKFMVYLQKENIIDESGMPKERFSAEFPKEGPSILRIQQVVRGDSAAYFCASSPRTFDTDTQYFGPGTRLTVL.